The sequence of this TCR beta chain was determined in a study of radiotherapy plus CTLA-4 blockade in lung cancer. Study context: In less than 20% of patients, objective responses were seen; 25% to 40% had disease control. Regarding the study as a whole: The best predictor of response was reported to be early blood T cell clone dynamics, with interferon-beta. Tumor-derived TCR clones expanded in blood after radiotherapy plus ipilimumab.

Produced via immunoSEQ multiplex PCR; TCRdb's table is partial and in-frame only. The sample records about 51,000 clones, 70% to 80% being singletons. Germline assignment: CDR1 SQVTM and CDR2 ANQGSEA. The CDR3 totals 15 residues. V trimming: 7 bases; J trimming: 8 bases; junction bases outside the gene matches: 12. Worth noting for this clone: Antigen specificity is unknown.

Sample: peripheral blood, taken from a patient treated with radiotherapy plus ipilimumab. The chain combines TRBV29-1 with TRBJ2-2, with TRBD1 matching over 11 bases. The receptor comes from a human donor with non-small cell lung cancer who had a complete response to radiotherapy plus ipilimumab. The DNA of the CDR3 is TGCAGCGCAGGGACAGGGGGATTTCTGGGGGGGGAGCTGTTTTTT. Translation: CSAGTGGFLGGELFF.